Described below is a single T cell receptor (beta chain) sequence and its context. The CDR3 runs 14 residues. This entry belongs to a study of siplizumab effects on memory and regulatory T cells. Clones were sequenced by immunoSEQ multiplex PCR, and TCRdb holds only the in-frame ones, with some missing. Among about 87,000 clones listed, about 90% were seen once. V and J are TRBV21-1 and TRBJ2-7; the table names TRBD2, a call not compared with the DNA. TRBV21-1 is reported as a pseudogene. The TCR originated in a human donor in good health. Sequencing input: CD4+ T cells sorted from blood. The CDR3 here is CASRLAGHSYEQYF. The CDR3 bases are TGTGCCAGCAGACTAGCGGGCCACTCCTACGAGCAGTACTTC.